These 14 T cell receptor beta chains share one sample of origin, sequenced in a study of T cell responses to AZD1222 COVID-19 vaccine. Only in-frame clones appear in the TCRdb table, and some are missing; sequencing was by immunoSEQ multiplex PCR. This table has fewer than 120,000 clones, 88% appearing once. This material consisted of peripheral blood, taken on day 0 of AZD1222 vaccination. The receptor set was obtained from an adult in good health.

This clone turned up a few times. The chain has TRBV10-2 and TRBJ1-4; D gene unclear. CDR3 length: 15 amino acids. Trimming took 2 bases from V and 7 from J, leaving 14 bases between them. CDR1 and CDR2 from the germline V gene are WSHSY and SAAADI. As DNA, the CDR3 is TGCGCCAGCAGTGAGGGCCCCACCTTAGTTGAAAAACTGTTTTTT. It specifies CASSEGPTLVEKLFF.

The genes are TRBV18 and TRBJ2-2; TRBD2 agrees at 13 bases. Germline V gene lookup returns CDR1 KGHSH and CDR2 LQKENI. The length of the CDR3 is 18 residues. V trimming: 3 bases; J trimming: 0 bases; junction bases outside the gene matches: 4. The CDR3 region has the DNA TGTGCCAGCTCACCCCGGACTAGCGGGGGCCCGAACACCGGGGAGCTGTTTTTT. Its translation: CASSPRTSGGPNTGELFF. Full variable domain (missing parts from reference TRBV18 and TRBJ2-2): NAGVMQNPRHLVRRRGQEARLRCSPMKGHSHVYWYRQLPEEGLKFMVYLQKENIIDESGMPKERFSAEFPKEGPSILRIQQVVRGDSAAYFCASSPRTSGGPNTGELFFGEGSRLTVL.

This clone was detected only a few times. This rearrangement joins TRBV19 to TRBJ1-1; D unresolved. This CDR3 comprises 14 residues. Germline CDR1 is LNHDA and CDR2 is SQIVND (reference sequence). Between the trimmed V and J ends, which lost 3 bases and 2 bases, there was a span of 10 bases. The chain's CDR3 is CASSMAGLNTEAFF. The CDR3 region has the DNA TGTGCCAGTAGTATGGCGGGTCTAAACACTGAAGCTTTCTTT.

J is TRBJ1-5 and V is TRBV7-9; tentatively, D is TRBD1 (5 bases). V was clipped by 5 bases and J by 7 bases, with 15 bases between them. From germline, CDR1 is SEHNR and CDR2 FQNEAQ (reference sequence). The CDR3 consists of 14 residues. CDR3 in amino acids: CASSAQEGWQPQHF. In DNA form, the CDR3 reads TGTGCCAGCAGCGCACAAGAGGGGTGGCAGCCCCAGCATTTT. Supplemented by reference TRBV7-9 and TRBJ1-5, the full variable domain reads DTGVSQNPRHKITKRGQNVTFRCDPISEHNRLYWYRQTLGQGPEFLTYFQNEAQLEKSRLLSDRFSAERPKGSFSTLEIQRTEQGDSAMYLCASSAQEGWQPQHFGDGTRLSIL.

The J gene is TRBJ1-2, the V gene TRBV7-9; 8 nucleotides align to TRBD1. The ends lost 3 bases at V and 4 bases at J; junction bases unmatched: 7. CDR3 length: 15 residues. Germline CDR1 and CDR2: SEHNR and FQNEAQ (reference sequence). CDR3 protein: CASSFATGAPYGYTF. CDR3 sequence (DNA): TGTGCCAGCAGCTTCGCGACAGGGGCTCCCTATGGCTACACCTTC.

This chain links TRBV5-1 with TRBJ2-1; 8 bases align to TRBD1. CDR1 and CDR2 from the germline V gene are SGHRS and YFSETQ. There are 15 residues in the CDR3. V shed 4 bases and J 5 bases; nucleotides not matched to a gene: 8. The CDR3 loop reads CASSLTGTGNNEQFF. For the CDR3, the DNA is TGCGCCAGCAGCCTGACCGGGACAGGAAACAATGAGCAGTTCTTC. The entire variable domain, with the rest obtained from reference TRBV5-1 and TRBJ2-1, is as follows: KAGVTQTPRYLIKTRGQQVTLSCSPISGHRSVSWYQQTPGQGLQFLFEYFSETQRNKGNFPGRFSGRQFSNSRSEMNVSTLELGDSALYLCASSLTGTGNNEQFFGPGTRLTVL.

V is TRBV18 and J is TRBJ1-2; no definite D call. There are 12 residues in the CDR3. V lost 1 base, J lost 7 bases, and 7 bases lay in between. CDR1 and CDR2 from the germline V gene are KGHSH and LQKENI. CDR3 amino acids: CASSPQEGGYTF. The DNA of the CDR3 is TGTGCCAGCTCACCACAGGAGGGTGGCTACACCTTC.

This chain joins TRBV9 and TRBJ2-7; D possibly corresponds to TRBD2 (5 bases). CDR1 is SGDLS and CDR2 is YYNGEE in the germline V gene. The length of the CDR3 is 17 residues. Trimming removed 3 bases at V and 2 bases at J, with 21 bases between. CDR3 region: CASSAQSGFSRAYEQYF. CDR3 in DNA: TGTGCCAGCAGCGCCCAAAGCGGTTTCTCGCGAGCCTACGAGCAGTACTTC. Filled out from reference TRBV9 and TRBJ2-7, the complete variable domain reads DSGVTQTPKHLITATGQRVTLRCSPRSGDLSVYWYQQSLDQGLQFLIQYYNGEERAKGNILERFSAQQFPDLHSELNLSSLELGDSALYFCASSAQSGFSRAYEQYFGPGTRLTVT.

J is TRBJ1-1 and V is TRBV11-2, with D unresolved. Trimming took 6 bases from V and 5 from J, leaving 13 bases between them. The germline V gene encodes CDR1 SGHAT and CDR2 FQNNGV. The CDR3 has 13 amino acids. Written as DNA, the CDR3 is TGTGCCAGCAGTCCTTCTACTCGAACTGAAGCTTTCTTT. It is translated as CASSPSTRTEAFF.

The genes are TRBV20-1 and TRBJ2-1, with 8 bases lining up with TRBD2. The V segment lost 3 bases and the J segment 1 base; nucleotides outside the gene matches: 5. Germline loops: CDR1 DFQATT, CDR2 SNEGSKA (reference sequence). The CDR3 totals 15 residues. CDR3 sequence (DNA): TGCAGTGCTAGTTCGCGGGGGGCTTCCTACAATGAGCAGTTCTTC. Its protein product is CSASSRGASYNEQFF.

To note about this clone: At one end, the junction sequence differs from germline, possibly due to a read error. CDR3 bases: TGTGCCAGCAGCTTCGAGGCCGGGACAGAGCCGTACTTC. This codes for CASSFEAGTEPYF. The V gene is TRBV7-9, the J gene TRBJ2-7, with 7 bases that match TRBD1. CDR1 and CDR2 from the germline V gene are SEHNR and FQNEAQ (reference sequence). The CDR3 extends over 13 amino acids.

This rearrangement joins TRBV4-1 to TRBJ1-1; D is unclear. The V end lost 1 base, the J end lost 0 bases, and 3 bases lay between the germline ends. In germline, CDR1 is MGHRA, CDR2 YSYEKL. The CDR3 is 13 amino acids. The CDR3 DNA is TGCGCCAGCAGCCAAGGGGTGAACACTGAAGCTTTCTTT. Encoded protein: CASSQGVNTEAFF.

The rearrangement uses TRBV7-9 and TRBJ2-7; the D is unclear. V lost 0 bases to trimming and J lost 2 bases, with 2 bases between them. The CDR3 totals 12 residues. The V gene's germline CDR1 is SEHNR and CDR2 FQNEAQ (reference sequence). The CDR3, as DNA: TGTGCCAGCAGCTTAGCGCCCTACGAGCAGTACTTC. Protein product: CASSLAPYEQYF. Supplemented by reference TRBV7-9 and TRBJ2-7, the full variable domain reads DTGVSQNPRHKITKRGQNVTFRCDPISEHNRLYWYRQTLGQGPEFLTYFQNEAQLEKSRLLSDRFSAERPKGSFSTLEIQRTEQGDSAMYLCASSLAPYEQYFGPGTRLTVT.

This clone came up once. J is TRBJ1-2 and V is TRBV19, with 8 nucleotides matching TRBD1. The CDR3 is 12 amino acids. Looked up from germline, CDR1 is LNHDA and CDR2 is SQIVND (reference sequence). V was pared by 10 bases and J by 8 bases, with 9 bases of the junction left unmatched. The CDR3 sequence is CAIPQGAKGYTF. The CDR3 DNA is TGTGCCATCCCTCAGGGGGCGAAGGGCTACACCTTC.